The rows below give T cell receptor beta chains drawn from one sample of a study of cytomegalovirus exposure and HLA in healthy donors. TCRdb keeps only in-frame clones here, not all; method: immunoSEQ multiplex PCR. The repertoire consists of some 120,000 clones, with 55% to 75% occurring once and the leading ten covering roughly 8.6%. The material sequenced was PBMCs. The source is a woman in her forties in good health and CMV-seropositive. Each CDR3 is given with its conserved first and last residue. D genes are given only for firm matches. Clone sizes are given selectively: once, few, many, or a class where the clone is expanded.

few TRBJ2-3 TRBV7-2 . TGTGCCAGCAGCTTAGTCGGTATCGACACCCATTTT CASSLVGIDTHF
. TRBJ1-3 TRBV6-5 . TGTGCCAGCAGTTACCGAGGACAGCACTCTGGAAACACCATATATTTT CASSYRGQHSGNTIYF
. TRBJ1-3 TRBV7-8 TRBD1 TGTGCCAGCACCTTTTACAGGGGGCAATCTGGAAACACCATATATTTT CASTFYRGQSGNTIYF
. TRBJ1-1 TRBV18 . TGTGCCAGCTCACCCCTTTCGACAGATTACACTGAAGCTTTCTTT CASSPLSTDYTEAFF
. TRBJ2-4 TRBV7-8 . TGTGCCAGCAGCTTAGTTCCGACAGTCACCAAAAACATTCAGTACTTC CASSLVPTVTKNIQYF
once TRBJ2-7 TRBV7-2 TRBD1 TGTGCCAGCAGCTTAGGGACAGGCCGCCTCTACGAGCAGTACTTC CASSLGTGRLYEQYF
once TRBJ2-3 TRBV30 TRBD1 TGTGCCTGGAGTCGGGACAGCTCAGATACGCAGTATTTT CAWSRDSSDTQYF
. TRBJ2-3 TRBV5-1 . TGCGCCAGCAGCTTGGCTGGAGGGAGCACAGATACGCAGTATTTT CASSLAGGSTDTQYF
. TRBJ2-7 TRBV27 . TGTGCCAGCAGTTCCCTGCGGGAACCCTACGAGCAGTACTTC CASSSLREPYEQYF
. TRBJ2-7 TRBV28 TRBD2 TGTGCCAGCAGTTCCCGACTAGCGGGTGTAGCCTACGAGCAGTACTTC CASSSRLAGVAYEQYF
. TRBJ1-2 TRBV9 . TGTGCCAGCAGCGTAGACCCAGGGTCGTATGGCTACACCTTC CASSVDPGSYGYTF
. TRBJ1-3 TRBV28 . TGTGCCAGCAGTTTGGGTACAGTTCGAGGAAACACCATATATTTT CASSLGTVRGNTIYF
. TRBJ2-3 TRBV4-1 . TGCGCCAGCAGCCAAGAAACTCTTTCGGATACGCAGTATTTT CASSQETLSDTQYF
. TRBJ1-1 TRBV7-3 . TGTGCCAGCAGCCCCAGTCCGAACACTGAAGCTTTCTTT CASSPSPNTEAFF
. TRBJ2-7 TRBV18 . TGTGCCAGCTCACCGTTAACAGGGCTAGCTGCCGAGCAGTACTTC CASSPLTGLAAEQYF
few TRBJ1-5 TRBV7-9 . TGTGCCAGCAGCTTAGAGGGGGATCAGCCCCAGCATTTT CASSLEGDQPQHF
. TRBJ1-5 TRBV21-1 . TGTGCCAGCACCAAATCACCTGGGACAGCCAACAATCAGCCCCAGCATTTT CASTKSPGTANNQPQHF
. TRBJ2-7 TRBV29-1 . TGCAGCGTTGAAGCAGATGAGCAGTACTTC CSVEADEQYF
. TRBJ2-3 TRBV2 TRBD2 TGTGCCAGCAGTCTAGCGGGAGCCACAGATACGCAGTATTTT CASSLAGATDTQYF
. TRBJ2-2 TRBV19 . TGTGCCAGTAGAACACCGGGACTTTCGAACACCGGGGAGCTGTTTTTT CASRTPGLSNTGELFF
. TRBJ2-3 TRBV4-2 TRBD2 TGTGCCAGCAGCCAACGGACTAGCGGGGACACAGATACGCAGTATTTT CASSQRTSGDTDTQYF
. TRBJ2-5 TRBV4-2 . TGTGCCAGCAGCCAAGATGGTCGGGGTGAGACCCAGTACTTC CASSQDGRGETQYF
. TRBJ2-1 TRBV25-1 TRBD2 TGTGCCAGCAGTGTTCTAGCGGGAGCGGGGATTAATGAGCAGTTCTTC CASSVLAGAGINEQFF
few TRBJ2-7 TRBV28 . TGTGCCAGCAGTTGGGACAACTACGAGCAGTACTTC CASSWDNYEQYF
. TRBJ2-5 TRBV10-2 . TGCGCCAGCAGTGGTTCAGGGGAGACCCAGTACTTC CASSGSGETQYF
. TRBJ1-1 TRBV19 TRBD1 TGTGCCAGTAGTATACCCGACAGGGGGCGGAACACTGAAGCTTTCTTT CASSIPDRGRNTEAFF
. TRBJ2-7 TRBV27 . TGTGCCAGCAGTTTATCGTCCCTTTCGCAGAACTACGAGCAGTACTTC CASSLSSLSQNYEQYF
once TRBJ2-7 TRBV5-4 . TGTGCCAGCAGCTTGGATCGCGATCTCCAGCAGTACTTC CASSLDRDLQQYF
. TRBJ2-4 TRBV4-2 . TGTGCCAGCAGCCAAGGGGGCAGAATAGCCAAAAACATTCAGTACTTC CASSQGGRIAKNIQYF
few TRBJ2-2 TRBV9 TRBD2 TGTGCCAGCAGCCCAGAGACTAGCCCCGGGGAGCTGTTTTTT CASSPETSPGELFF
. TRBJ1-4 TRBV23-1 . TGCGCCAGCGGGCAAGAAAAACTGTTTTTT CASGQEKLFF
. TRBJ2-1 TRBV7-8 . TGTGCCACCCAGTCCTACAATGAGCAGTTCTTC CATQSYNEQFF
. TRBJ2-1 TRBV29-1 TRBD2 TGCAGCGTTGAAGATTGGGGGACTAGCGGGCCTGGCTCCTACAATGAGCAGTTCTTC CSVEDWGTSGPGSYNEQFF
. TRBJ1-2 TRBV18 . TGTGCCAGCCGACCCAGGGGACCGTCTAGCTATGGCTACACCTTC CASRPRGPSSYGYTF
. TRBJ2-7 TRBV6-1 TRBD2 TGTGCCAGCAGTCACCGGGACTACGACTACGAGCAGTACTTC CASSHRDYDYEQYF
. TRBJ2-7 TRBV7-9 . TGTGCCAGCAGCTTAACCTCACAGTCCGAGCAGTACTTC CASSLTSQSEQYF
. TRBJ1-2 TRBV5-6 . TGTGCCAGCAGCTTGCGGGAAAACTATGGCTACACCTTC CASSLRENYGYTF
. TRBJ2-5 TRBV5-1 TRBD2 TGCGCCAGCAGCTCCCTAGCGGGAGGGCTGGAGACCCAGTACTTC CASSSLAGGLETQYF